Listed below are T cell receptor beta chains from one sample, sequenced in a study of T cell clones after liver transplantation. Method: immunoSEQ multiplex PCR; TCRdb's copy keeps in-frame clones and lacks some. The sample shows tens of thousands of clones, roughly 80% of them seen only once. The starting material was CD4+ T cells from blood, obtained roughly 48 months after liver transplant. The origin of the receptors is a human patient who received a liver transplant. T cells may partly derive from the graft donor. The conserved cysteine and the conserved F or W are not part of the CDR3 here. The order of the fields is clone size, J gene, V gene, CDR3 length, CDR3 protein. Clone size is not always given. Where it is, it says once, few, many or a class for expanded clones.

>many|TRBJ2-1|TRBV6-4|11
ASRKTGSNEQF
>.|TRBJ2-7|TRBV4-1|14
ASSQPLAGGSYEQY
>.|TRBJ2-3|TRBV10-3|11
ATQEYSTDTQY
>once|TRBJ2-2|TRBV4-3|13
ASSQDGRGSGELF
>.|TRBJ2-5|TRBV28|12
ASSFSGGQETQY
>.|TRBJ2-2|TRBV15|12
ATSPRVNTGELF
>few|TRBJ1-3|TRBV9|15
ASSVGTGGNSGNTIY
>few|TRBJ1-1|TRBV27|12
ATRPGTVASEAF
>.|TRBJ2-5|TRBV28|15
ASSLSRSGPSQETQY
>.|TRBJ1-2|TRBV7-2|13
ASSSEKGTGDGYT
>.|TRBJ2-2|TRBV2|11
ASRLGGIGELF
>few|TRBJ1-5|TRBV2|11
ASSARTLQPQH
>.|TRBJ1-2|TRBV28|11
ASSLGGVGGYT
>.|TRBJ1-1|TRBV5-4|12
ASSIRDENTEAF
>few|TRBJ2-7|TRBV5-1|10
ASSLVGGEQY
>few|TRBJ2-1|TRBV11-3|15
ASSSRGAGGQYNEQF
>.|TRBJ2-2|TRBV7-8|14
ASSLADGRNSGELF
>few|TRBJ1-1|TRBV5-6|12
ASNLWGENTEAF
>once|TRBJ1-1|TRBV9|12
ASSVDRLGTEAF
>.|TRBJ1-4|TRBV4-2|15
ASSQDRRTGIGEKLF
>.|TRBJ2-2|TRBV7-2|14
ASSSQLYRGTGELF
>.|TRBJ2-1|TRBV4-3|15
ASSQVKARSSYNEQF